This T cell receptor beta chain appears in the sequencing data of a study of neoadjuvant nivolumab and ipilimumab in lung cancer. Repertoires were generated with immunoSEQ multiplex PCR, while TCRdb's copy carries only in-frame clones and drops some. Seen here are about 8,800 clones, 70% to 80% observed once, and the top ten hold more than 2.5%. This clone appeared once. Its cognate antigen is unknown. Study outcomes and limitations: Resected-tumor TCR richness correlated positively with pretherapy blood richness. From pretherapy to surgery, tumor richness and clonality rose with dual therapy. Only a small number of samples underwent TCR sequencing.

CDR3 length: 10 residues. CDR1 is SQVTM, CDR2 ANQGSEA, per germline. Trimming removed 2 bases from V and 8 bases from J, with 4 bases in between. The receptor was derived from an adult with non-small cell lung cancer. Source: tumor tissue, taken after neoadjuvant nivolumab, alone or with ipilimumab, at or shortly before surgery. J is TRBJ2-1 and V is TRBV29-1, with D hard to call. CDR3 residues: CSVERYEQFF. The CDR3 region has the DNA TGCAGCGTTGAAAGGTATGAGCAGTTCTTC.